This T cell receptor (beta chain) was recovered during a study of cytomegalovirus exposure and HLA in healthy donors. Study context: Inside one of the first data releases sat around 77 million unique TCRs taken from HLA-typed donors.

Deletions cut 6 bases from V and 2 bases from J, with 12 bases between. CDR1 LGHNA and CDR2 YNFKEQ come from the germline V gene. The CDR3 totals 14 residues. Vbeta (60) and Jbeta (13) primers were used in the PCR. TCRdb's table, derived via immunoSEQ multiplex PCR, lists solely in-frame clones and lacks some. Its table lists some 70,000 clones. As regards this clone: What it binds is not known.

Whole-study results and caveats: Donors were assumed by presence/absence analyses to have roughly uniform sequencing depth.

Whereas donors were nominally healthy upon sampling, unrecorded immune exposures were probable. The clonotype originates from a man aged 35-49 years in good health and CMV-seronegative. The sequenced sample consisted of PBMCs. The chain couples TRBV4-2 to TRBJ2-3; D not resolved. The CDR3 protein is CASRNSYITDTQYF. CDR3 DNA: TGTGCCAGCAGAAATAGTTATATCACAGATACGCAGTATTTT.